This TCR beta chain was obtained from a study of tumor-infiltrating lymphocytes in primary liver carcinoma. The overall study: Surgical resection served as treatment for the primary liver carcinoma of these patients. Tissue type made little difference to sample yields of roughly 3.65 to 8 million productive TCRbeta reads.

The CDR3 runs to 16 residues. V trimming: 4 bases; J trimming: 5 bases; junction bases outside the gene matches: 11. The germline V gene encodes CDR1 SGHNT and CDR2 YYREEE (reference sequence). Study-level points and caveats: It was tumor-adjacent and tumor-blood pairs that overlapped less than tumor region pairs did. Tumors and blood were compared for top-250-clone fraction, and tumors had the significantly higher value (p = 0.039).

Germline DNA was also extracted, with blood RNA taken from unsorted whole blood. The authors made TCR beta cDNA from 450 to 600 ng total RNA with a constant-region primer. Libraries of TCR beta came from three nested multiplex PCR rounds with slightly modified ARM-PCR. Both of the initial two PCR rounds ran for around 9 cycles and employed TRBV1-TRBV30 forward primers alongside a C-beta reverse primer. TCRdb fed the multiplex PCR reads into MiXCR, producing one record per CDR3 protein. The data contain about 210,000 distinct CDR3 sequences, less than 75% of them singletons. Of note for this clonotype: Its antigen remains unknown.

The source is a woman aged 60-75 years with primary liver carcinoma and hepatitis B virus infection. The chain employs TRBV5-4 and TRBJ2-2; 7 positions match TRBD1. Sequenced sample: peripheral blood. The CDR3 nucleotides read TGTGCCAGCAGCGTAGATAAAGGGGGCTTTACCGGGGAGCTGTTTTTT. Translating it yields CASSVDKGGFTGELFF.